The source of this T cell receptor (beta chain) is a study of blood T cells in healthy people across ages. Study results and caveats: TCR beta diversity per million T cells fell roughly linearly with age.

PCR was performed a second time for about 6 to 12 cycles using a sample-barcoded 5' primer and a J-beta primer mix. Every cDNA molecule bore a tag from a template-switch adaptor containing 12 random nucleotides. MiXCR, applied by TCRdb to the 5' RACE reads, yields one record per CDR3 protein. The sample has fewer than 600,000 distinct CDR3 sequences; about 27% are singletons. A word on this clonotype: Its antigen remains unknown.

V trimming: 5 bases; J trimming: 1 base; junction bases outside the gene matches: 4. The CDR3 spans 13 residues. Germline values: CDR1 SQVTM, CDR2 ANQGSEA. These data also formed part of another study, on T cells of mothers and their children. Per that study: Study donors consisted of three healthy Caucasian mothers and their six children. Over 9.5 million reads per mother and 2.5 million to 3 million per child were obtained.

Sequenced sample: blood. The chain employs TRBV29-1 and TRBJ2-5, with 7 bases identical to TRBD1. The sequence was collected from a boy aged 2 to 10 in good health. The CDR3 here is CSVLWTGQETQYF. For the CDR3, the DNA is TGCAGCGTTCTTTGGACAGGCCAAGAGACCCAGTACTTC.